The TCR beta chain described here comes from a study of T cell repertoires in cytomegalovirus infection. General study points: The ex vivo response showed dominance by HLA-C-restricted CMV-specific TCR beta clonotypes.

Using its own MiXCR run on the reads, TCRdb lists one record per CDR3 protein. The sample contains about 830,000 distinct CDR3 sequences, 32% of which appear only once. Remarks on this clonotype: The antigen is unknown.

V lost 5 bases, J lost 7 bases, and 8 bases stayed unmatched. The CDR3 has 14 amino acids. This TCR was sampled from a human donor in good health (CMV status not recorded). Some clones in this sample may be carry-over from other donors' samples. This sequence joins TRBV12-3 or TRBV12-4 and TRBJ1-5, with 7 nucleotides matching TRBD1. The sample consisted of cultured CD8+ T cells from PBMCs, taken from culture after CMV antigen stimulation. The CDR3 nucleotides read TGTGCCAGCAGTCCATACAGGGGTGGCCAGCCCCAGCATTTT. This sequence encodes CASSPYRGGQPQHF.